This T cell receptor beta chain was identified during a study of memory CD4+ T cells and cytomegalovirus serostatus. As to this clone: As yet, its antigen is unknown.

CDR1 SGHTA and CDR2 FQGNSA come from the germline V gene. The CDR3 is 13 amino acids. V lost 3 bases and J lost 7, with 13 bases in between. Points from the study as a whole: Median bootstrapped AUC for CMV status was about 0.95 originally, approximately 0.93 US-trained.

Generated by immunoSEQ multiplex PCR, the TCRdb table keeps only in-frame clones and is missing some. The repertoire holds about 62,000 clones, with 76% as singletons. The sort gate was single viable CD3+CD4+CD8-CD45RO+ cells for memory CD4+ T cells. Donors' CMV status reflects serum IgG against pp150, pp28, p38, p52. Positive selection with CD4 microbeads enriched total CD4+ T cells. Material for sequencing was memory CD4+ T cells from blood. The sequence came from an adult in good health and CMV-seropositive. V usage is TRBV7-2 and J usage is TRBJ2-7; no reliable D call. The CDR3 region has the DNA TGTGCCAGCAGCTTGCTCCCTAGTAAGGAGCAGTACTTC. Amino acids: CASSLLPSKEQYF. The entire variable domain, with the rest obtained from reference TRBV7-2 and TRBJ2-7, is as follows: GAGVSQSPSNKVTEKGKDVELRCDPISGHTALYWYRQSLGQGLEFLIYFQGNSAPDKSGLPSDRFSAERTGGSVSTLTIQRTQQEDSAVYLCASSLLPSKEQYFGPGTRLTVT.